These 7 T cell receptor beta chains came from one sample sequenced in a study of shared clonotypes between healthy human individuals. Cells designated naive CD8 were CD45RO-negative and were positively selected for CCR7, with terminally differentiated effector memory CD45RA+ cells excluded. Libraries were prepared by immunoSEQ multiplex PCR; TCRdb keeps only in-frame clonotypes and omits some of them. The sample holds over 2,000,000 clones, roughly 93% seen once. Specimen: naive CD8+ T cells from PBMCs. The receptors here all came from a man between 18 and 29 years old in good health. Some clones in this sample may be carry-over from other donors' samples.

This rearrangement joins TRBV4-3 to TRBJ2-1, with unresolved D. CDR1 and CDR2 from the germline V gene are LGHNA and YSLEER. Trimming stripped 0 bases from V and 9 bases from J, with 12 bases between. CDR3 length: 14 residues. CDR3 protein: CASSQDQGGLEQFF. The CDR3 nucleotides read TGCGCCAGCAGCCAAGATCAAGGCGGTCTTGAGCAGTTCTTC.

The CDR3 coding sequence is TGTGCCAGCAGGGACTATGACTCCTACGAGCAGTACTTC. As protein: CASRDYDSYEQYF. The chain links TRBV28 to TRBJ2-7; D is perhaps TRBD2 (6 bases). CDR3 length: 13 amino acids. Germline-derived CDR1 and CDR2 are MDHEN and SYDVKM. Trimming took 6 bases from V and 0 from J, leaving 9 bases between them.

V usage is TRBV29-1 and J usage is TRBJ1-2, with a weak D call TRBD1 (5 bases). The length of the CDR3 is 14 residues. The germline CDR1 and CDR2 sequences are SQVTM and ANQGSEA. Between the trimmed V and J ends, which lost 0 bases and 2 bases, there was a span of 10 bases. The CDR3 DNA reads TGCAGCGTTGAAGAGGGGACGGGGAACTATGGCTACACCTTC. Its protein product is CSVEEGTGNYGYTF.

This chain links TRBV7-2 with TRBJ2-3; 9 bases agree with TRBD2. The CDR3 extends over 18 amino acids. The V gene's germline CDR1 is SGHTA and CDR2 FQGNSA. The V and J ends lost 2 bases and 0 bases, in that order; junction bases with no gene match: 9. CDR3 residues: CASSLLVRLAASTDTQYF. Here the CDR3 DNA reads TGTGCCAGCAGCTTATTAGTGAGACTAGCGGCTAGCACAGATACGCAGTATTTT.

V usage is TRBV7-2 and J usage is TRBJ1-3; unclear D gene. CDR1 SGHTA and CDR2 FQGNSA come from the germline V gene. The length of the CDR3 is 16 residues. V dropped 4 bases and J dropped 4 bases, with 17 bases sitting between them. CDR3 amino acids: CASSSGWALTGNTIYF. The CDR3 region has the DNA TGTGCCAGCAGCTCAGGCTGGGCTTTAACCGGAAACACCATATATTTT.

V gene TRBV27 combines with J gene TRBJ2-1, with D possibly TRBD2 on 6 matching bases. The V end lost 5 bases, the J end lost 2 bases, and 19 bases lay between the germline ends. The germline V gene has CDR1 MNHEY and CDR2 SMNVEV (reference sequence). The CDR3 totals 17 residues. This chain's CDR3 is CASSPRDLFTPYNEQFF. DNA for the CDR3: TGTGCCAGCAGTCCCCGGGACTTATTCACTCCCTACAATGAGCAGTTCTTC.

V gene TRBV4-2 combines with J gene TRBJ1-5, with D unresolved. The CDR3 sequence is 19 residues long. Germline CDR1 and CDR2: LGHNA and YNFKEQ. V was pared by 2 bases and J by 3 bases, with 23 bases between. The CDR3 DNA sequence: TGTGCCAGCAGCCAACCTCTCGTAGTGGGCGCGGCTATCAATCAGCCCCAGCATTTT. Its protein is CASSQPLVVGAAINQPQHF.